These 17 T cell receptor beta chains were sequenced from one sample in a study of blood T cell repertoires in COVID-19. The protocol was immunoSEQ multiplex PCR, while the TCRdb copy is restricted to in-frame clones and leaves out a portion. The sample holds some 270,000 clones; about 85% are singletons and the top ten take 0.87%. Sequenced input: peripheral blood. These receptors were collected from a human donor with COVID-19, enrolled during active disease. The donor label of this sample is uncertain.

The CDR3 coding sequence is TGTGCCAGCAGCACGGACAGGAGCTCTGGAAACACCATATATTTT. Protein sequence: CASSTDRSSGNTIYF. The V call is TRBV6-5, the J call TRBJ1-3; 7 bases align to TRBD1. The germline gives CDR1 MNHEY, CDR2 SVGAGI. This CDR3 comprises 15 residues. The ends lost 6 bases at V and 0 bases at J; junction bases unmatched: 5.

The rearrangement joins TRBV5-1 to TRBJ1-4, with 9 positions matching TRBD1. Germline V gene lookup returns CDR1 SGHRS and CDR2 YFSETQ. Trimming at V came to 0 bases and at J to 8 bases, leaving 8 bases not matched to a gene. This CDR3 spans 16 amino acids. The CDR3 loop is CASSLAVTGQGEKLFF. CDR3 nucleotide sequence: TGCGCCAGCAGCTTGGCCGTAACGGGACAGGGCGAAAAACTGTTTTTT.

The genes are TRBV5-6 and TRBJ1-5; D is possibly TRBD1 (6 bases). CDR1 is SGHDT and CDR2 is YYEEEE in the germline V gene. With 3 bases removed from V and 1 base from J, the gap between germline ends came to 11 bases. The CDR3 loop spans 15 amino acids. DNA for the CDR3: TGTGCCAGCAGCTGGGGGGGCGGGAGCAATCAGCCCCAGCATTTT. Amino acids: CASSWGGGSNQPQHF.

The rearrangement joins TRBV9 to TRBJ1-2; 9 bases line up with TRBD1. Unmatched junction bases numbered 7, after V lost 2 bases and J lost 8 bases. CDR1 is SGDLS, CDR2 YYNGEE, per germline. The CDR3 contains 14 residues. CDR3 DNA: TGTGCCAGCAGCGTGAGCCGGGACAGGGACGGCTACACCTTC. Residues: CASSVSRDRDGYTF.

V gene TRBV7-6 combines with J gene TRBJ2-1; TRBD2 matches 9 bases. V trimming: 1 base; J trimming: 5 bases; junction bases outside the gene matches: 3. This CDR3 spans 15 amino acids. CDR1 SGHVS and CDR2 FNYEAQ come from the germline V gene. The CDR3 loop reads CASSLEASGNNEQFF. The DNA for the CDR3 is TGTGCCAGCAGCTTAGAGGCTAGCGGGAACAATGAGCAGTTCTTC.

About this clone itself: Just one base apart from a much larger clone, this may be a read error. This chain connects TRBV5-4 to TRBJ1-1; 8 bases are a match to TRBD1. CDR1 is SGHNT and CDR2 is YYREEE in the germline V gene (reference sequence). V lost 4 bases and J lost 4; bases outside the gene matches: 15. The CDR3 is 17 residues long. This chain's CDR3 is CASSHGQGGTSTTEAFF. For the CDR3, the DNA is TGTGCCAGCAGCCATGGACAGGGCGGCACTTCGACCACTGAAGCTTTCTTT. The full variable domain, with the rest looked up from reference TRBV5-4 and TRBJ1-1, is ETGVTQSPTHLIKTRGQQVTLRCSSQSGHNTVSWYQQALGQGPQFIFQYYREEENGRGNFPPRFSGLQFPNYSSELNVNALELDDSALYLCASSHGQGGTSTTEAFFGQGTRLTVV.

This clone has a single count. The V gene is TRBV5-6, the J gene TRBJ1-1, with D unresolved. Trimming removed 1 base from V and 1 base from J, with 5 bases in between. Germline loops: CDR1 SGHDT, CDR2 YYEEEE. The CDR3 loop spans 13 amino acids. In DNA, the CDR3 is TGTGCCAGCAGCTTGTGGCAGAACACTGAAGCTTTCTTT. The encoded protein is CASSLWQNTEAFF.

The chain has TRBV19 and TRBJ1-5; 7 bases fit TRBD1. This CDR3 is 14 amino acids long. The germline V gene has CDR1 LNHDA and CDR2 SQIVND (reference sequence). V shed 7 bases, J shed 6 bases, and the junction held 9 bases outside the gene matches. The CDR3 region is CASNNDRVGQPQHF. In DNA, the CDR3 is TGTGCCAGTAACAACGACAGGGTAGGTCAGCCCCAGCATTTT.

The chain joins TRBV14 to TRBJ1-2; D gene uncertain. From germline, CDR1 is SGHDN and CDR2 FVKESK. The germline V and J ends were trimmed by 0 bases and 4 bases, with 6 bases remaining between them. The CDR3 contains 13 residues. Written as DNA, the CDR3 is TGTGCCAGCAGCCAAGATCTTCTCTATGGCTACACCTTC. This gives the protein CASSQDLLYGYTF.

The CDR3 here is CASNQQGLGGYTF. In nucleotides, the CDR3 is TGTGCCAGTAACCAACAGGGTCTTGGTGGCTACACCTTC. J is TRBJ1-2 and V is TRBV19; possible D gene TRBD1, 6 bases. The CDR3 spans 13 residues. With 7 bases removed from V and 7 bases from J, the gap between germline ends came to 16 bases. CDR1 and CDR2 from the germline V gene are LNHDA and SQIVND (reference sequence).

The count of this clone is one. The chain is built from TRBV4-1 and TRBJ1-6; weak D call: TRBD1 (6 bases). There are 16 residues in the CDR3. The V gene lost 1 base and the J gene lost 7 bases, with 14 bases spanning the gap. CDR1 and CDR2 from the germline V gene are MGHRA and YSYEKL. The CDR3 spells CASSQVGGAGNSPLHF. DNA for the CDR3: TGCGCCAGCAGCCAAGTTGGGGGCGCCGGGAATTCACCCCTCCACTTT.

The genes are TRBV7-3 and TRBJ2-2; TRBD2 matches 8 bases. The V and J ends lost 5 bases and 2 bases, in that order; junction bases with no gene match: 10. The CDR3 spans 17 residues. Germline CDR1 SGHTA, CDR2 FQGTGA. This chain's CDR3 is CASSPHGLAANTGELFF. DNA of the CDR3: TGTGCCAGCAGCCCGCACGGACTAGCAGCAAACACCGGGGAGCTGTTTTTT.

The gene calls are TRBV4-3 and TRBJ1-4; D is unclear. V lost 0 bases and J 8 bases, leaving 13 bases between the germline ends. In germline, CDR1 is LGHNA, CDR2 YSLEER. The CDR3 is made up of 15 amino acids. The DNA for the CDR3 is TGCGCCAGCAGCCAAGATCTAGCCACCCGCGAAAAACTGTTTTTT. This codes for CASSQDLATREKLFF.

V and J are TRBV18 and TRBJ1-5; 7 bases line up with TRBD1. Germline values: CDR1 KGHSH, CDR2 LQKENI. Trimming cost V 1 base and J 5 bases; bases outside gene matches: 11. CDR3 size: 17 residues. In nucleotides, the CDR3 is TGTGCCAGCTCACCACGGGTAGCAGGGGGAACGGATCAGCCCCAGCATTTT. Protein sequence: CASSPRVAGGTDQPQHF.

The genes are TRBV11-1 and TRBJ1-4; tentative D call: TRBD1 (6 bases). V lost 5 bases to trimming and J lost 0 bases, with 10 bases between them. CDR1 and CDR2 from the germline V gene are SGHAT and FQDESV (reference sequence). CDR3 size: 15 residues. DNA of the CDR3: TGTGCCAGCAGCGCACAGGGCGCAACTAATGAAAAACTGTTTTTT. Amino acid sequence: CASSAQGATNEKLFF.

This sequence joins TRBV7-8 and TRBJ2-7; D perhaps matches TRBD2 (6 bases). The CDR3 runs to 14 residues. Germline V gene lookup returns CDR1 SGHVS and CDR2 FQNEAQ. Trimming removed 1 base at V and 5 bases at J, with 12 bases between. CDR3 loop: CASSLGRESHEQYF. The CDR3, as DNA: TGTGCCAGCAGCTTAGGGCGGGAATCCCACGAGCAGTACTTC.

This clone has only one observation. The CDR3 DNA follows: TGTGCCGGAACTGGGAATACAGGGGATAACTATGGCTACACCTTC. It specifies CAGTGNTGDNYGYTF. The V gene is TRBV28, the J gene TRBJ1-2; 7 nucleotides match TRBD1. Germline values: CDR1 MDHEN, CDR2 SYDVKM. V dropped 11 bases and J dropped 1; count of bases not matched to a gene: 13. The CDR3 covers 15 residues.